The 27 T cell receptor beta chains below come from one sample, sequenced in a study of cytomegalovirus exposure and HLA in healthy donors. The PCR contained 60 Vbeta and 13 Jbeta primers. Clones were sequenced by immunoSEQ multiplex PCR, and TCRdb holds only the in-frame ones, with some missing. This table holds under 150,000 clones, over 70% found once. The specimen sequenced was PBMCs. The receptors stem from a middle-aged woman in good health and CMV-seronegative.

The genes are TRBV18 and TRBJ1-2, with 7 positions matching TRBD1. This CDR3 is built from 14 residues. From germline, CDR1 is KGHSH and CDR2 LQKENI. The V and J ends lost 3 bases and 5 bases, in that order; junction bases with no gene match: 6. The CDR3, as DNA: TGTGCCAGCTCACCCGGACAGGTCCAATATGGCTACACCTTC. Protein: CASSPGQVQYGYTF.

The chain carries TRBV11-2 and TRBJ2-7; possibly TRBD2 for D (6 bases). The CDR3 sequence is 14 residues long. Trimming removed 2 bases at V and 6 bases at J, with 14 bases between. Germline V gives CDR1 SGHAT, CDR2 FQNNGV. As DNA, the CDR3 is TGTGCCAGCAGCTTACGGGGGTCCACCTTCGAGCAGTACTTC. Amino acid sequence: CASSLRGSTFEQYF.

The CDR3 sequence: CASSSRDTYQPQHF. The CDR3 region has the DNA TGTGCCAGCAGCTCCCGGGACACTTATCAGCCCCAGCATTTT. The chain employs TRBV7-8 and TRBJ1-5; tentatively, D is TRBD1 (6 bases). The germline gives CDR1 SGHVS, CDR2 FQNEAQ. This CDR3 spans 14 amino acids. V was clipped by 4 bases and J by 5 bases, with 12 bases between them.

The chain is built from TRBV5-4 and TRBJ1-6; 10 nucleotides line up with TRBD1. Germline CDR1 is SGHNT and CDR2 is YYREEE (reference sequence). This CDR3 comprises 14 residues. Losses at the gene ends were 4 bases for V and 7 bases for J; bases not matched to a gene: 2. CDR3 coding DNA: TGTGCCAGCAGCCGGGACAGGGGAAATTCACCCCTCCACTTT. Translated: CASSRDRGNSPLHF.

The chain combines TRBV6-6 with TRBJ1-5; a weak D match, TRBD1 (6 bases). CDR1 is MNHNY, CDR2 SVGAGI, per germline (reference sequence). This CDR3 spans 15 amino acids. V gave up 2 bases and J gave up 2 bases, with 10 bases separating them. As DNA, the CDR3 is TGTGCCAGCAGTTACGAGGGGGTACGCAATCAGCCCCAGCATTTT. This encodes CASSYEGVRNQPQHF.

The chain links TRBV28 to TRBJ2-1; 8 bases agree with TRBD1. The CDR3 length is 15 residues. The germline V gene has CDR1 MDHEN and CDR2 SYDVKM. J gave up 4 bases and V 6 bases, and 8 bases lay outside the gene matches. CDR3 sequence (DNA): TGTGCCAGCAGCCCCCTCGGGACAGGATACAATGAGCAGTTCTTC. Amino acids: CASSPLGTGYNEQFF.

The V call is TRBV6-6, the J call TRBJ2-7, with a tentative D call TRBD1 (6 bases). Germline V gene lookup returns CDR1 MNHNY and CDR2 SVGAGI (reference sequence). There are 16 residues in the CDR3. Trimming took 5 bases from V and 5 from J, leaving 22 bases between them. Here the CDR3 reads CASSQPLQGSSHEQYF. The CDR3 nucleotides read TGTGCCAGCAGTCAGCCGCTACAGGGTAGTAGCCACGAGCAGTACTTC.

This chain links TRBV5-1 with TRBJ2-3; TRBD2 agrees at 7 bases. J was trimmed by 1 base and V by 2 bases; bases with no gene match: 4. Germline V gene sequence: CDR1 SGHRS, CDR2 YFSETQ. The CDR3 has 15 amino acids. The CDR3 DNA reads as TGCGCCAGCAGCTTCCGGGACTACGGCACAGATACGCAGTATTTT. Encoded protein: CASSFRDYGTDTQYF.

The chain uses TRBV5-4 and TRBJ1-1; 7 nucleotides match TRBD1. The CDR3 extends over 13 amino acids. V was clipped by 1 base and J by 7 bases; unmatched bases: 4. Germline lookup yields CDR1 SGHNT and CDR2 YYREEE (reference sequence). CDR3 in amino acids: CASSLSDRVEAFF. The CDR3 DNA follows: TGTGCCAGCAGCTTGTCCGACAGGGTTGAAGCTTTCTTT.

This chain links TRBV4-3 with TRBJ2-7; 7 bases match TRBD2. V dropped 0 bases and J dropped 5; count of bases not matched to a gene: 7. The germline V gene has CDR1 LGHNA and CDR2 YSLEER. The CDR3 is made up of 15 amino acids. The CDR3 DNA reads TGCGCCAGCAGCCAAGAAACCGGGGGGTCCCACGAGCAGTACTTC. Amino acids: CASSQETGGSHEQYF.

The gene calls are TRBV28 and TRBJ1-5; no firm D call. V lost 6 bases to trimming and J lost 2 bases, with 14 bases between them. The V gene's germline CDR1 is MDHEN and CDR2 SYDVKM. The CDR3 runs 15 residues. Here the CDR3 reads CASSLIGDGNQPQHF. As DNA, the CDR3 is TGTGCCAGCAGCCTTATCGGGGATGGCAATCAGCCCCAGCATTTT.

The chain recombines TRBV28 with TRBJ2-7; D unresolved. The germline V gene encodes CDR1 MDHEN and CDR2 SYDVKM. There are 13 residues in the CDR3. V lost 6 bases and J lost 6, with 15 bases in between. The CDR3 sequence: CASSPWASSEQYF. The CDR3 DNA follows: TGTGCCAGCAGCCCTTGGGCCTCCAGCGAGCAGTACTTC.

This rearrangement joins TRBV7-9 to TRBJ1-2, with 11 positions matching TRBD1. The CDR3 consists of 17 residues. CDR1 and CDR2 (germline): SEHNR, FQNEAQ (reference sequence). Germline trimming cut 4 bases from V and 3 bases from J; bases unmatched to any gene: 10. In DNA form, the CDR3 reads TGTGCCAGCAGCTCCTCCCCCGGGACAGGGGGACACTATGGCTACACCTTC. Its protein is CASSSSPGTGGHYGYTF.

The genes are TRBV5-1 and TRBJ1-2, with 7 positions matching TRBD1. Germline V CDR1 and CDR2: SGHRS, YFSETQ. This CDR3 region has 14 residues. V gave up 0 bases and J gave up 8 bases; unmatched junction bases: 7. The CDR3 sequence: CASSLDDREPGYTF. CDR3 nucleotides: TGCGCCAGCAGCTTGGATGACAGGGAACCCGGCTACACCTTC.

The CDR3 nucleotides read TGTGCCAGCAGTTTCGACAGGAGCAATCAGCCCCAGCATTTT. Protein sequence: CASSFDRSNQPQHF. The chain couples TRBV7-9 to TRBJ1-5, with D maybe TRBD1 (6 bases). Per germline, CDR1 SEHNR and CDR2 FQNEAQ (reference sequence). V was pared by 6 bases and J by 1 base, with 10 bases between. The CDR3 extends over 14 amino acids. The whole variable domain, filled in from reference TRBV7-9 and TRBJ1-5, reads DTGVSQNPRHKITKRGQNVTFRCDPISEHNRLYWYRQTLGQGPEFLTYFQNEAQLEKSRLLSDRFSAERPKGSFSTLEIQRTEQGDSAMYLCASSFDRSNQPQHFGDGTRLSIL.

The chain has TRBV6-1 and TRBJ1-6; weak D call: TRBD1 (5 bases). Trimming shortened V by 0 bases and J by 7 bases, and 13 bases separated the two germline ends. CDR3 length equals 16 residues. Germline V gives CDR1 MNHNS, CDR2 SASEGT. The DNA for the CDR3 is TGTGCCAGCAGTGAAGCGGGGGGACTCTGGAATTCACCCCTCCACTTT. This gives the protein CASSEAGGLWNSPLHF.

The chain is built from TRBV7-6 and TRBJ2-5, with D maybe TRBD2 (5 bases). The CDR3 totals 14 residues. Germline CDR1 is SGHVS and CDR2 is FNYEAQ. V was cut by 2 bases and J by 0 bases, with 7 bases left in between. The DNA for the CDR3 is TGTGCCAGCAGCTTATGGCGGGACCAAGAGACCCAGTACTTC. Encoded protein: CASSLWRDQETQYF.

The chain uses TRBV7-3 and TRBJ2-5; TRBD1 matches 7 bases. V was pared by 5 bases and J by 4 bases, with 10 bases of the junction left unmatched. Germline CDR1 SGHTA, CDR2 FQGTGA. The CDR3 runs to 15 residues. The DNA of the CDR3 is TGTGCCAGCAGCCAAATTACAGGGGAAGGAGAGACCCAGTACTTC. Translating gives CASSQITGEGETQYF.

This chain links TRBV4-3 with TRBJ2-7; 7 bases align to TRBD1. The CDR3 is 15 residues long. The junction had 5 bases not matched to a gene; V was cut back by 1 base and J by 2 bases. CDR1 and CDR2 from the germline V gene are LGHNA and YSLEER. CDR3 sequence (DNA): TGCGCCAGCAGCCAAGGAAGGGGGCCACCCTACGAGCAGTACTTC. It encodes CASSQGRGPPYEQYF.

The chain uses TRBV7-6 and TRBJ1-2; possible D gene TRBD1, 5 bases. The ends were cut back, 5 bases at V and 0 bases at J, with 13 bases in the middle. The germline V gene has CDR1 SGHVS and CDR2 FNYEAQ. This CDR3 spans 15 amino acids. CDR3 DNA sequence: TGTGCCAGCAGCCCGGGGGACCCAGCTAACTATGGCTACACCTTC. Its protein is CASSPGDPANYGYTF.

This clone appeared a single time. This chain joins TRBV2 and TRBJ1-5; D is perhaps TRBD1 (6 bases). This CDR3 has 13 residues. Germline V gene sequence: CDR1 SNHLY, CDR2 FYNNEI. Trimming took 6 bases from V and 11 from J, leaving 17 bases between them. CDR3 region: CASREDSPEAQHF. CDR3 in DNA: TGTGCCAGCAGGGAGGACAGTCCTGAGGCCCAGCATTTT.

The sample holds one count of this clone. The rearrangement joins TRBV5-6 to TRBJ2-5; D perhaps matches TRBD2 (7 bases). The V end was cut by 1 base, the J end by 5 bases, with 21 bases between. This CDR3 region has 17 residues. Germline V lookup: CDR1 SGHDT, CDR2 YYEEEE. The CDR3 DNA reads TGTGCCAGCAGCTTGTTCAGGGCCCCTTGGGGGGGCGAGACCCAGTACTTC. Translating it yields CASSLFRAPWGGETQYF.

The chain employs TRBV6-1 and TRBJ2-7, with TRBD1 identical over 9 bases. The V gene end was trimmed by 1 base and the J gene end by 9 bases; junction bases not matched to a gene: 13. CDR3 length: 16 residues. Germline-derived CDR1 and CDR2 are MNHNS and SASEGT. The CDR3 DNA reads as TGTGCCAGCAGTGAAGTGCTGGGACAGGGAAGGGCAGGGCAGTACTTC. Translation: CASSEVLGQGRAGQYF.

This clone was detected once. The V and J genes are TRBV10-3 and TRBJ1-1; the D gene is possibly TRBD1 (6 bases). This CDR3 has 13 residues. The V gene lost 9 bases and the J gene lost 5 bases, with 16 bases spanning the gap. Germline CDR1 and CDR2: ENHRY and SYGVKD. The CDR3 DNA is TGTGCCATTCTGAGCAGGGGTGGGACTGAAGCTTTCTTT. Its translation is CAILSRGGTEAFF.

The chain links TRBV4-2 to TRBJ1-4, with 8 bases aligning to TRBD1. Looked up from germline, CDR1 is LGHNA and CDR2 is YNFKEQ. With V trimmed by 3 bases and J by 2 bases, 5 bases remained unmatched. The CDR3 extends over 16 amino acids. CDR3 nucleotide sequence: TGTGCCAGCAGCCAGGGCCGGACAGGGACTAATGAAAAACTGTTTTTT. It codes for CASSQGRTGTNEKLFF.

This clone was counted a few times. This chain connects TRBV6-5 to TRBJ2-7; 7 nucleotides line up with TRBD1. The J segment lost 3 bases and the V segment lost 10 bases, leaving 9 bases of the junction unmatched. The CDR3 is made up of 13 amino acids. Germline V gene data show CDR1 as MNHEY and CDR2 as SVGAGI. The CDR3 coding sequence is TGTGCCACCGTTGACAGGGCGAACTACGAGCAGTACTTC. Protein: CATVDRANYEQYF.

The rearrangement joins TRBV10-2 to TRBJ1-2, with a weak D call TRBD1 (6 bases). V lost 5 bases, J lost 4 bases, and 8 bases lay in between. The germline CDR1 and CDR2 sequences are WSHSY and SAAADI. CDR3 length: 12 amino acids. The CDR3 region is CASSWDTYGYTF. The CDR3 nucleotides are TGCGCCAGCAGTTGGGACACCTATGGCTACACCTTC.